Following are 26 T cell receptor beta chains from one sample sequenced in a study of blood T cell repertoires in COVID-19. This table comes from immunoSEQ multiplex PCR, and its TCRdb copy is limited to in-frame clones, with some not included. The top ten hold 7.4% of the sample, which has about 230,000 clones, 75% to 85% seen once. Source material: peripheral blood. These TCRs come from a woman aged 50 to 65 with acute or convalescent COVID-19.

The chain is built from TRBV28 and TRBJ2-7; 15 bases match TRBD2. The CDR3 loop spans 17 amino acids. CDR1 and CDR2 from the germline V gene are MDHEN and SYDVKM. V was pared by 6 bases and J by 1 base, with 7 bases of the junction left unmatched. The DNA of the CDR3 is TGTGCCAGCAGCCCCGGGACTAGCGGGGGGCGGTCCTACGAGCAGTACTTC. This translates into CASSPGTSGGRSYEQYF.

On this clone: The junction departs from germline at one end; a sequencing error may be responsible. CDR3 DNA sequence: TGTGCCAGCAGTGACGGTACACAGTTC. Translating it yields CASSDGTQF. The chain has TRBV25-1 and TRBJ1-2, with no clear D. The CDR3 runs to 9 residues. In germline, CDR1 is MGHDK, CDR2 SYGVNS.

This clone appeared a single time. The chain links TRBV19 to TRBJ2-5; D unresolved. The V gene lost 5 bases and the J gene lost 5 bases, with 12 bases spanning the gap. Germline CDR1 LNHDA, CDR2 SQIVND (reference sequence). There are 13 residues in the CDR3. Here the CDR3 reads CASSPSFLETQYF. DNA for the CDR3: TGTGCCAGTAGTCCCTCCTTCCTTGAGACCCAGTACTTC.

This clone has more than one count but fewer than ten. V usage is TRBV10-3 and J usage is TRBJ2-1, with D possibly TRBD1 on 6 matching bases. CDR1 is ENHRY and CDR2 is SYGVKD in the germline V gene. V was clipped by 6 bases and J by 5 bases, with 20 bases between them. The length of the CDR3 is 16 residues. The DNA for the CDR3 is TGTGCCATCAGCGCTAGGACAGCCAACCGAGACAATGAGCAGTTCTTC. Translating gives CAISARTANRDNEQFF.

CDR3 sequence reads: CAWSPTPTGGPQHF. The CDR3 bases are TGTGCCTGGAGTCCAACGCCGACTGGTGGGCCCCAGCATTTT. The chain links TRBV30 to TRBJ1-5; D remains unclear. The germline V gene encodes CDR1 GTSNPN and CDR2 SVGIG (reference sequence). Trimming cost V 2 bases and J 9 bases, with 17 bases left between them. The CDR3 extends over 14 amino acids.

This clone showed up just a few times. The CDR3 coding sequence is TGTGCCAGCAGCCAAGTGAATGGGGGCCACTCAAGCTCCTATAATTCACCCCTCCACTTT. The encoded protein is CASSQVNGGHSSSYNSPLHF. The J gene is TRBJ1-6, the V gene TRBV4-2; a weak D match, TRBD1 (6 bases). From germline, CDR1 is LGHNA and CDR2 YNFKEQ. Between the trimmed V and J ends, which lost 1 base and 0 bases, there was a span of 19 bases. The CDR3 spans 20 residues.

The V and J genes are TRBV2 and TRBJ1-4; D gene unclear. Germline assignment: CDR1 SNHLY and CDR2 FYNNEI. V lost 6 bases, J lost 8 bases, and 13 bases lay in between. CDR3 length: 13 amino acids. CDR3 DNA: TGTGCCAGCAGCGCCGGTAGGAGGGAAAAACTGTTTTTT. Encoded protein: CASSAGRREKLFF.

J is TRBJ2-3 and V is TRBV19; D is uncertain. This CDR3 is built from 17 residues. Trimming left V 5 bases short and J 3 bases short, with 21 bases between. The V gene's germline CDR1 is LNHDA and CDR2 SQIVND (reference sequence). In DNA form, the CDR3 reads TGTGCCAGTAGTCCCTTCTTGACTGGAGTAGGTACAGATACGCAGTATTTT. It is translated as CASSPFLTGVGTDTQYF.

This rearrangement joins TRBV18 to TRBJ2-5; TRBD2 is a possible D gene (6 bases). CDR1 is KGHSH and CDR2 is LQKENI in the germline V gene. Trimming cost V 6 bases and J 4 bases, with 12 bases left between them. This CDR3 contains 13 residues. CDR3 sequence (DNA): TGTGCCAGCTCCCGGGGGAGTGGAGAGACCCAGTACTTC. This gives the protein CASSRGSGETQYF.

The chain has TRBV15 and TRBJ2-2; D not certain. V lost 5 bases, J lost 1 base, and 11 bases lay in between. Per the germline V gene, CDR1 is LNHNV and CDR2 is YYDKDF (reference sequence). This CDR3 is built from 15 residues. As DNA, the CDR3 is TGTGCCACCAGCGAAATGGCAGGGAACACCGGGGAGCTGTTTTTT. Residues: CATSEMAGNTGELFF.

The genes are TRBV5-1 and TRBJ2-5; the D gene is possibly TRBD2 (5 bases). Between the trimmed V and J ends, which lost 4 bases and 1 base, there was a span of 14 bases. CDR1 and CDR2 (germline): SGHRS, YFSETQ. This CDR3 is 15 amino acids long. CDR3 region: CASSGLAALQETQYF. The CDR3 DNA reads TGCGCCAGCAGCGGCCTAGCAGCCCTCCAAGAGACCCAGTACTTC.

This chain links TRBV4-1 with TRBJ2-5; weak D call: TRBD2 (6 bases). There are 19 residues in the CDR3. Germline V gene sequence: CDR1 MGHRA, CDR2 YSYEKL. V dropped 0 bases and J dropped 2 bases, with 22 bases sitting between them. As DNA, the CDR3 is TGCGCCAGCAGCCAAGATATTTTTCCTCCCCTAGCGCGACAAGAGACCCAGTACTTC. Its protein product is CASSQDIFPPLARQETQYF.

The chain carries TRBV7-2 and TRBJ2-7; D is perhaps TRBD1 (6 bases). Trimming cost V 4 bases and J 2 bases, with 15 bases left between them. The CDR3 extends over 15 amino acids. Germline assignment: CDR1 SGHTA and CDR2 FQGNSA. The CDR3 coding sequence is TGTGCCAGCAGCTCAGGGGCCTGGGGACCCTACGAGCAGTACTTC. This translates into CASSSGAWGPYEQYF.

This clone occurred many times. The J gene is TRBJ1-2, the V gene TRBV14; the D is unclear. CDR3 size: 13 residues. Trimming stripped 0 bases from V and 7 bases from J, with 9 bases between. Germline V gene data show CDR1 as SGHDN and CDR2 as FVKESK. The CDR3 is CASSQDFGFGYTF. The CDR3 nucleotides read TGTGCCAGCAGCCAAGATTTCGGTTTTGGCTACACCTTC.

The chain uses TRBV6-6 and TRBJ2-3; TRBD1 is a possible D gene (5 bases). The CDR3 totals 14 residues. Per the germline V gene, CDR1 is MNHNY and CDR2 is SVGAGI (reference sequence). V lost 4 bases and J 2 bases, leaving 10 bases between the germline ends. CDR3 protein: CASSWSTDTDTQYF. In DNA form, the CDR3 reads TGTGCCAGCAGTTGGTCGACAGACACAGATACGCAGTATTTT.

This clone has a handful of counts. The rearrangement joins TRBV7-9 to TRBJ1-2; 7 bases are a match to TRBD1. The germline gives CDR1 SEHNR, CDR2 FQNEAQ (reference sequence). The V and J ends lost 3 bases and 6 bases, in that order; junction bases with no gene match: 13. This CDR3 comprises 16 residues. The CDR3 is CASSFGRGTRGDGYTF. The CDR3 DNA reads TGTGCCAGCAGCTTTGGCAGGGGGACTCGAGGGGATGGCTACACCTTC.

This chain uses TRBV6-1 with TRBJ2-1; 10 bases fit TRBD2. The CDR3 loop spans 16 amino acids. J was trimmed by 6 bases and V by 2 bases; bases with no gene match: 7. Germline CDR1 reads MNHNS; CDR2 reads SASEGT. This CDR3 reads CASSERGTSGTNEQFF. The DNA of the CDR3 is TGTGCCAGCAGTGAACGTGGTACTAGCGGGACCAATGAGCAGTTCTTC.

This clone was seen a single time. V usage is TRBV6-1 and J usage is TRBJ2-5; 8 bases fit TRBD2. The CDR3 runs to 14 residues. Germline CDR1 is MNHNS and CDR2 is SASEGT. V was clipped by 3 bases and J by 3 bases; unmatched bases: 3. CDR3 DNA: TGTGCCAGCAGTGACCCCGGGGGGGAAGAGACCCAGTACTTC. This encodes CASSDPGGEETQYF.

This rearrangement joins TRBV9 to TRBJ2-3; TRBD2 matches at 12 bases. Germline lookup yields CDR1 SGDLS and CDR2 YYNGEE. CDR3 size: 16 residues. After removal of 0 bases from V and 1 base from J, the junction contained 0 bases not matched to a gene. CDR3 sequence: CASSVGLAGGTDTQYF. CDR3 DNA sequence: TGTGCCAGCAGCGTAGGACTAGCGGGGGGCACAGATACGCAGTATTTT.

This chain links TRBV3-1 (or the pseudogene TRBV3-2) with TRBJ1-2, with D maybe TRBD1 (5 bases). Germline CDR1 LGHDT, CDR2 YNNKEL (reference sequence). Trimming left V 1 base short and J 5 bases short, with 11 bases between. The CDR3 spans 14 residues. The CDR3 sequence: CASSQVTEGYGYTF. The CDR3 region has the DNA TGTGCCAGCAGCCAAGTTACGGAGGGGTATGGCTACACCTTC.

The chain joins TRBV9 to TRBJ2-1; D perhaps matches TRBD2 (6 bases). Deletions cut 1 base from V and 0 bases from J, with 11 bases between. Germline V CDR1 and CDR2: SGDLS, YYNGEE. The CDR3 is 16 residues long. CDR3 amino acids: CASSVTGDSSYNEQFF. For the CDR3, the DNA is TGTGCCAGCAGCGTAACGGGAGACAGCTCCTACAATGAGCAGTTCTTC. The full variable domain, in which reference TRBV9 and TRBJ2-1 provide the parts outside the CDR3, is DSGVTQTPKHLITATGQRVTLRCSPRSGDLSVYWYQQSLDQGLQFLIQYYNGEERAKGNILERFSAQQFPDLHSELNLSSLELGDSALYFCASSVTGDSSYNEQFFGPGTRLTVL.

The chain uses TRBV27 and TRBJ1-2; 8 nucleotides align to TRBD1. Looked up from germline, CDR1 is MNHEY and CDR2 is SMNVEV (reference sequence). The length of the CDR3 is 13 residues. The trim removed 5 bases at V and 6 bases at J, leaving 5 bases unmatched. The CDR3 DNA sequence: TGTGCCAGCAGTCTGGACAGGGTACATGGCTACACCTTC. Its translation: CASSLDRVHGYTF.

The chain employs TRBV12-3 or TRBV12-4 and TRBJ1-1; D gene uncertain. The CDR3 sequence is 13 residues long. The germline V and J ends were trimmed by 2 bases and 4 bases, with 8 bases remaining between them. The CDR3 region is CASSLSEGTEAFF. The CDR3 nucleotides are TGTGCCAGCAGTTTAAGTGAGGGCACTGAAGCTTTCTTT.

This chain links TRBV6-5 with TRBJ2-1; TRBD2 aligns across 10 bases. J lost 1 base, V lost 5 bases, and 2 bases had no gene match. Per the germline V gene, CDR1 is MNHEY and CDR2 is SVGAGI. The CDR3 covers 15 residues. The CDR3, as DNA: TGTGCCAGCAGTCTAGCGGGAGCGTCCTACAATGAGCAGTTCTTC. This gives the protein CASSLAGASYNEQFF.

The chain is built from TRBV5-1 and TRBJ2-2, with D possibly being TRBD1 (6 bases). The germline gives CDR1 SGHRS, CDR2 YFSETQ. CDR3 length equals 16 residues. V was clipped by 4 bases and J by 0 bases, with 13 bases between them. The CDR3 protein is CASSRLDSTNTGELFF. In DNA form, the CDR3 reads TGCGCCAGCAGCCGCCTGGACAGTACGAACACCGGGGAGCTGTTTTTT.

The chain has TRBV7-3 and TRBJ2-1; TRBD1 might be the D (5 bases). Trimming cost V 3 bases and J 6 bases, with 15 bases left between them. This CDR3 contains 15 residues. Germline CDR1 SGHTA, CDR2 FQGTGA. The CDR3 here is CASSFGQGDGNEQFF. DNA of the CDR3: TGTGCCAGCAGCTTCGGCCAGGGTGATGGCAATGAGCAGTTCTTC.